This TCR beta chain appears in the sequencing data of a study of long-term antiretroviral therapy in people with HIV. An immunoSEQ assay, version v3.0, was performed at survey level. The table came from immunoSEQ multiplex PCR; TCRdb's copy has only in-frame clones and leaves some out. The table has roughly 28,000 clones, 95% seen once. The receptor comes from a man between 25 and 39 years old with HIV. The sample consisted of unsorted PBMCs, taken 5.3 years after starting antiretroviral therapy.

The CDR3 sequence: CASSSMGGTEAFF. The DNA of the CDR3 is TGTGCCAGCAGCTCCATGGGGGGCACTGAAGCTTTCTTT. The chain joins TRBV7-9 to TRBJ1-1, with D possibly TRBD1 on 5 matching bases. The germline V and J ends were trimmed by 4 bases and 4 bases, with 10 bases remaining between them. CDR1 is SEHNR, CDR2 FQNEAQ, per germline (reference sequence). The CDR3 runs 13 residues.